Sequencing of this T cell receptor (beta chain) was carried out in a study of blood T cell repertoires in COVID-19. V lost 7 bases to trimming and J lost 0 bases, with 10 bases between them. CDR1 and CDR2 from the germline V gene are LGHDT and YNNKEL (reference sequence). The CDR3 runs 14 residues. Sequencing used immunoSEQ multiplex PCR; TCRdb keeps in-frame clones, though not all of them. The profile shows more than 200,000 clones, 80% to 85% of them singletons. The source material was peripheral blood. The receptor was isolated from a woman aged 80 or older with COVID-19, enrolled during active disease. This rearrangement joins TRBV3-1 (or the pseudogene TRBV3-2) to TRBJ1-3; D is unresolved. The CDR3 DNA reads TGTGCCAGCACCCACGGGAGCTCTGGAAACACCATATATTTT. Translation: CASTHGSSGNTIYF.